This T cell receptor beta chain is from a study of T cell changes during pregnancy in multiple sclerosis (dated by TCRdb to 2018 to 2020). In terms of the full investigation: Changes in the T cell repertoire over the course of pregnancy were examined in this study in women with multiple sclerosis.

Spanning cysteine to phenylalanine, the CDR3 consists of 15 amino acids. The DNA shown is the 45-base CDR3, in frame from base 1. After removal of 6 bases from V and 6 bases from J, the junction retains 6 bases not matched to a gene. CDR1 and CDR2, looked up from the germline V gene, are WSHSY and SAAADI. A remark on this clone: The clone's antigen remains unknown. Nothing much larger sits one base from this clone, and base qualities are not available.

The protocol used for the library was the immunoSEQ multiplex PCR assay. TCRdb limited this immuneACCESS table to in-frame rearrangements with V and J called. A share of clones is missing; checked studies link under half to unresolved V genes, and the rest is unexplained. This sample is represented by 70,000 to 75,000 clones; 70% to 90% of them were singletons. Jointly, the top ten make up around 3% of the sample. This TCR derives from a female donor with multiple sclerosis, enrolled in a pregnancy study. The rearranged chain carries TRBV10-2 and TRBJ1-4, with 11 middle bases fitting TRBD1. Specimen: peripheral blood, collected before pregnancy. The base sequence is TGCGCCAGCAGGGACAGGGGGCGCGGGGATGAAAAACTGTTTTTT. It translates to CASRDRGRGDEKLFF.